The source of this T cell receptor beta chain is a study of cytomegalovirus exposure and HLA in healthy donors. Study information: The roughly 120 validation repertoires, a later analysis reported, used the same platform as the approximately 700 first-cohort repertoires.

Whole-study results and caveats: The authors enumerated 164 TCR beta chains as linked to cytomegalovirus.

Clones were read by immunoSEQ multiplex PCR, and TCRdb kept only the in-frame ones, dropping some. Found here are around 150,000 clones, about 88% of them singletons; the top ten hold 3% to 3.5%. As regards this clone: What it recognizes is unknown.

The germline gives CDR1 SGHRS, CDR2 YFSETQ. J gave up 5 bases and V 4 bases, and 6 bases lay outside the gene matches. The CDR3 consists of 14 residues. The sequenced sample consisted of PBMCs. The source is a woman aged 18-29 years in good health and CMV-seropositive. V usage is TRBV5-1 and J usage is TRBJ2-7; the match to TRBD1 covers 10 bases. CDR3 sequence (DNA): TGCGCCAGCAGCAGACAGGGGGCTGACAACGAGCAGTACTTC. Translated: CASSRQGADNEQYF.